The sequence of this T cell receptor beta chain was determined in a study of CD4+ T cells in melanoma. Study outcomes and limitations: Reportedly, melanoma neoantigen-specific CD4+ T cells showed varied differentiation states. A reported correlation linked neoantigen-specific CD4+ T cells to CD8+, macrophage and B cell function.

The assay was immunoSEQ multiplex PCR, and TCRdb's table has in-frame clones only and misses some. The table shows more than 90,000 clones, with about 92% occurring only once. Turning to this clone: Antigen: not known.

The CDR3 loop spans 12 amino acids. Germline values: CDR1 SNHLY, CDR2 FYNNEI. With 3 bases removed from V and 4 bases from J, the gap between germline ends came to 6 bases. This chain joins TRBV2 and TRBJ1-2; no clear D. Source material: peripheral blood. This TCR derives from a human donor with melanoma. CDR3 sequence: CASSDQTYGYTF. The DNA of the CDR3 is TGTGCCAGCAGTGATCAGACCTATGGCTACACCTTC.